The 14 T cell receptor beta chains listed next were all sequenced from one sample in a study of blood T cells in healthy people across ages (dated by TCRdb to about 2015). Library prep was done by 5' RACE. Sequencing was carried out with an Illumina HiSeq 2500. A second PCR of roughly 7 to 11 cycles was performed with a sample-barcoded 5' primer and a J-beta primer mix. Starting from the raw public reads, TCRdb applied fastp trimming at Q25, assembled clones with MiXCR and retained in-frame beta chains. CDR3 protein duplicates are merged, each entry listing the most common genes and DNA. This sample is represented by roughly 1,300,000 distinct CDR3 sequences; around 55% of them were singletons. 6.7% of the sample is taken by the ten largest. The specimen sequenced was blood. The receptors were gathered from a young man in good health.

The CDR3 DNA sequence: TGTGCCAGCAGCGGAACTAGCGGGTTGGCCAAAAACATTCAGTACTTC. Translating gives CASSGTSGLAKNIQYF. This rearrangement joins TRBV6-1 to TRBJ2-4, with 9 bases aligning to TRBD2. Looked up from germline, CDR1 is MNHNS and CDR2 is SASEGT. V gave up 6 bases and J gave up 1 base; unmatched junction bases: 7. This CDR3 spans 16 amino acids.

V is TRBV24-1 and J is TRBJ2-7, with 9 bases matching TRBD1. The junction had 2 bases not matched to a gene; V was cut back by 4 bases and J by 2 bases. The germline V gene encodes CDR1 KGHDR and CDR2 SFDVKD. This CDR3 has 14 residues. CDR3 nucleotide sequence: TGTGCCACCAGTGAGGGACAGGGTCCCTACGAGCAGTACTTC. This gives the protein CATSEGQGPYEQYF.

The chain employs TRBV27 and TRBJ2-2, with D hard to call. The CDR3 has 16 amino acids. CDR1 and CDR2 (germline): MNHEY, SMNVEV (reference sequence). The V gene lost 5 bases and the J gene lost 0 bases, with 13 bases spanning the gap. CDR3 sequence: CASSVDGFTNTGELFF. CDR3 sequence (DNA): TGTGCCAGCAGTGTGGACGGGTTCACGAACACCGGGGAGCTGTTTTTT.

The J gene is TRBJ1-2, the V gene TRBV12-3 or TRBV12-4; D remains unclear. The V end was cut by 3 bases, the J end by 4 bases, with 9 bases between. This CDR3 contains 13 residues. The CDR3 DNA follows: TGTGCCAGCAGTTTGCAGATTCCCTATGGCTACACCTTC. As protein: CASSLQIPYGYTF.

As for this clonotype: An end of the junction does not agree with germline; a read error may underlie this. V is TRBV5-5 and J is TRBJ2-1; the match to TRBD1 covers 7 bases. CDR1 and CDR2 (germline): SGHKS, YYEKEE (reference sequence). The CDR3 loop spans 16 amino acids. The CDR3 loop is CASSFLQGSSYNEQFF. The CDR3 DNA follows: TGCGCCAGCAGCTTTCTACAGGGGAGCTCCTACAATGAGCAGTTCTTC.

The chain has TRBV20-1 and TRBJ1-1; unclear D gene. Trimming removed 4 bases at V and 5 bases at J, with 11 bases between. CDR3 size: 12 residues. The V gene's germline CDR1 is DFQATT and CDR2 SNEGSKA (reference sequence). CDR3 region: CSAIRGETEAFF. The CDR3 DNA follows: TGCAGTGCTATACGCGGGGAAACTGAAGCTTTCTTT.

The rearrangement uses TRBV6-5 and TRBJ2-3; D might be TRBD2 (5 bases). Germline CDR1 and CDR2: MNHEY and SVGAGI. Trimming cost V 2 bases and J 2 bases, with 17 bases left between them. The CDR3 consists of 17 residues. CDR3 protein: CASSYRPGMGSTDTQYF. The CDR3 nucleotides read TGTGCCAGCAGTTACAGACCGGGGATGGGTTCCACAGATACGCAGTATTTT.

This clonotype has a handful of counts. The chain is built from TRBV7-6 and TRBJ2-7, with 7 bases that match TRBD1. With V trimmed by 0 bases and J by 4 bases, 6 bases remained unmatched. The CDR3 loop spans 15 amino acids. From germline, CDR1 is SGHVS and CDR2 FNYEAQ. The CDR3, as DNA: TGTGCCAGCAGCTTAGCGACAGGGCGGTCGTACGAGCAGTACTTC. This codes for CASSLATGRSYEQYF.

V is TRBV12-5 and J is TRBJ2-3; 8 bases line up with TRBD2. In germline, CDR1 is LGHNT, CDR2 FRNRAP. CDR3 size: 18 residues. J was trimmed by 4 bases and V by 0 bases; bases with no gene match: 12. The CDR3 here is CASGLVGRAGESADTQYF. Here the CDR3 DNA reads TGTGCTAGTGGTTTGGTAGGTAGAGCGGGAGAGAGCGCAGATACGCAGTATTTT.

CDR3 region: CASSLYQGLAYGYTF. CDR3 nucleotide sequence: TGTGCCAGCAGTTTATATCAGGGGCTGGCCTATGGCTACACCTTC. V gene TRBV27 combines with J gene TRBJ1-2; tentatively, D is TRBD1 (6 bases). The germline V gene has CDR1 MNHEY and CDR2 SMNVEV (reference sequence). V was trimmed by 1 base and J by 4 bases, leaving 13 bases between them. The CDR3 contains 15 residues.

The chain couples TRBV6-5 to TRBJ2-7; tentatively, D is TRBD1 (5 bases). Germline CDR1 reads MNHEY; CDR2 reads SVGAGI. This CDR3 contains 12 residues. Trimming cost V 0 bases and J 10 bases, with 10 bases left between them. CDR3 loop: CASSYSKGAQYF. Written as DNA, the CDR3 is TGTGCCAGCAGTTACTCGAAAGGGGCCCAGTACTTC.

This clonotype was detected only a few times. This chain joins TRBV27 and TRBJ2-7, with D possibly matching TRBD1 (6 bases). The CDR3 consists of 12 residues. Trimming removed 7 bases from V and 6 bases from J, with 13 bases in between. CDR1 and CDR2 from the germline V gene are MNHEY and SMNVEV (reference sequence). The CDR3 sequence: CASTGAAREQYF. The CDR3 DNA is TGTGCCAGCACAGGGGCGGCCCGCGAGCAGTACTTC.

V usage is TRBV5-1 and J usage is TRBJ1-4; D is possibly TRBD1 (6 bases). This CDR3 contains 13 residues. The germline CDR1 and CDR2 sequences are SGHRS and YFSETQ. The V end was cut by 1 base, the J end by 8 bases, with 9 bases between. CDR3 DNA sequence: TGCGCCAGCAGCTTGACAGGGTGGGAAAAACTGTTTTTT. Amino acid sequence: CASSLTGWEKLFF.

This clonotype is a singleton in its sample. This chain uses TRBV20-1 with TRBJ2-4, with 8 nucleotides matching TRBD2. CDR3 length: 13 residues. V lost 5 bases to trimming and J lost 13 bases; unmatched junction nucleotides: 13. Germline V gives CDR1 DFQATT, CDR2 SNEGSKA (reference sequence). The CDR3 protein is CSAESGGQREQYF. CDR3 in DNA: TGCAGTGCTGAAAGCGGGGGCCAGCGGGAGCAGTACTTC.